A single sample gave rise to the 9 T cell receptor beta chains below, sequenced in a study of cytomegalovirus exposure and HLA in healthy donors. Use of 60 Vbeta and 13 Jbeta primers characterized the PCR. This table comes from immunoSEQ multiplex PCR, and its TCRdb copy is limited to in-frame clones, with some not included. This table holds 200,000 or so clones, 70% to 85% found once. The sample taken for sequencing was PBMCs. The receptors originated from a girl aged 2 to 9 in good health and CMV-seronegative.

The chain links TRBV2 to TRBJ2-3; D remains ambiguous. Trimming took off 4 bases at V and 5 bases at J, with 13 bases between the two ends. This CDR3 has 14 amino acids. Germline V gene sequence: CDR1 SNHLY, CDR2 FYNNEI. DNA of the CDR3: TGTGCCAGCAGTGTTGGTCAGGTCGGAGATACGCAGTATTTT. This sequence encodes CASSVGQVGDTQYF.

This chain links TRBV6-1 with TRBJ1-1; D uncertain. V shed 3 bases and J shed 11 bases, with 22 bases lying between them. The CDR3 extends over 15 amino acids. Per germline, CDR1 MNHNS and CDR2 SASEGT. CDR3 residues: CASSEHQMTGRRAFF. The CDR3, as DNA: TGTGCCAGCAGTGAGCACCAGATGACCGGGAGGCGTGCTTTCTTT.

The chain is built from TRBV5-5 and TRBJ1-4, with unresolved D. Germline CDR1 is SGHKS and CDR2 is YYEKEE (reference sequence). This CDR3 comprises 15 residues. The ends were cut back, 0 bases at V and 7 bases at J, with 13 bases in the middle. The CDR3 sequence is CASSLDRGTSEKLFF. The CDR3 DNA is TGTGCCAGCAGCTTGGATCGGGGTACGAGTGAAAAACTGTTTTTT. The full variable domain, in which reference TRBV5-5 and TRBJ1-4 provide the parts outside the CDR3, is DAGVTQSPTHLIKTRGQQVTLRCSPISGHKSVSWYQQVLGQGPQFIFQYYEKEERGRGNFPDRFSARQFPNYSSELNVNALLLGDSALYLCASSLDRGTSEKLFFGSGTQLSVL.

The gene calls are TRBV25-1 and TRBJ2-1; TRBD2 matches 9 bases. This CDR3 is 13 amino acids long. V trimming: 4 bases; J trimming: 8 bases; junction bases outside the gene matches: 3. The germline V gene encodes CDR1 MGHDK and CDR2 SYGVNS. This chain's CDR3 is CASSGLAGYEQFF. CDR3 DNA sequence: TGTGCCAGCAGTGGGCTAGCGGGATATGAGCAGTTCTTC.

This chain links TRBV6-4 with TRBJ2-1; the D gene is possibly TRBD2 (6 bases). Trimming removed 3 bases at V and 4 bases at J, with 13 bases between. The germline V gene has CDR1 MRHNA and CDR2 SNTAGT. The CDR3 loop spans 15 amino acids. Here the CDR3 DNA reads TGTGCCAGCAGTGAAAATCCGGGAGATTACAATGAGCAGTTCTTC. As protein: CASSENPGDYNEQFF.

V and J are TRBV13 and TRBJ2-7; D is perhaps TRBD2 (5 bases). Germline values: CDR1 PRHDT, CDR2 FYEKMQ (reference sequence). V lost 5 bases, J lost 0 bases, and 8 bases lay in between. The CDR3 consists of 13 residues. CDR3 amino acids: CASSTGDSYEQYF. In nucleotides, the CDR3 is TGTGCCAGCAGCACCGGGGACTCCTACGAGCAGTACTTC.

This chain connects TRBV27 to TRBJ1-4; no clear D. V lost 5 bases, J lost 5 bases, and 12 bases lay in between. Germline lookup yields CDR1 MNHEY and CDR2 SMNVEV (reference sequence). This CDR3 is 14 amino acids long. CDR3 sequence (DNA): TGTGCCAGCAGTCAGTACCTGGAGAATGAAAAACTGTTTTTT. Protein product: CASSQYLENEKLFF. The full variable domain, its missing parts supplied by reference TRBV27 and TRBJ1-4, is EAQVTQNPRYLITVTGKKLTVTCSQNMNHEYMSWYRQDPGLGLRQIYYSMNVEVTDKGDVPEGYKVSRKEKRNFPLILESPSPNQTSLYFCASSQYLENEKLFFGSGTQLSVL.

The chain has TRBV7-9 and TRBJ2-3; TRBD2 might be the D (5 bases). CDR1 is SEHNR and CDR2 is FQNEAQ in the germline V gene (reference sequence). The V end was cut by 0 bases, the J end by 4 bases, with 8 bases between. The CDR3 loop spans 14 amino acids. For the CDR3, the DNA is TGTGCCAGCAGCTTAGCGGGAGTATCAGATACGCAGTATTTT. This encodes CASSLAGVSDTQYF.

V usage is TRBV2 and J usage is TRBJ2-7; maybe TRBD1 (7 bases). V was pared by 2 bases and J by 0 bases, with 11 bases between. The CDR3 runs to 15 residues. Germline CDR1 and CDR2: SNHLY and FYNNEI. The CDR3 sequence is CASSEQGGTSYEQYF. CDR3 DNA: TGTGCCAGCAGTGAACAGGGGGGCACCTCCTACGAGCAGTACTTC.